The 26 T cell receptor beta chains listed next were all sequenced from one sample in a study of cytomegalovirus exposure and HLA in healthy donors. This PCR relied on a set of 60 Vbeta primers and 13 Jbeta primers. The protocol was immunoSEQ multiplex PCR, while the TCRdb copy is restricted to in-frame clones and leaves out a portion. The sample data list tens of thousands of clones. Sequences were obtained from PBMCs. The receptors here all came from a man aged 40-55 years in good health and CMV-seronegative.

The V gene is TRBV2, the J gene TRBJ1-1; 9 nucleotides match TRBD1. The ends lost 5 bases at V and 5 bases at J; junction bases unmatched: 9. Germline loops: CDR1 SNHLY, CDR2 FYNNEI. This CDR3 is built from 15 residues. In DNA, the CDR3 is TGTGCCAGCAGTAAGCGCGGACAGGGGATGACTGAAGCTTTCTTT. Its translation is CASSKRGQGMTEAFF.

The CDR3 reads CASSDETGDQPQHF. CDR3 DNA sequence: TGTGCCAGCAGTGATGAGACAGGGGATCAGCCCCAGCATTTT. V usage is TRBV25-1 and J usage is TRBJ1-5; TRBD1 agrees at 8 bases. The germline V gene has CDR1 MGHDK and CDR2 SYGVNS. Trimming removed 3 bases from V and 5 bases from J; junction bases left unmatched: 3. This CDR3 contains 14 residues.

The chain links TRBV6-6 to TRBJ1-6, with 9 bases identical to TRBD1. CDR1 is MNHNY, CDR2 SVGAGI, per germline (reference sequence). The V gene end was trimmed by 2 bases and the J gene end by 7 bases; junction bases not matched to a gene: 3. The CDR3 has 15 amino acids. The CDR3 DNA sequence: TGTGCCAGCAGTTACAGTGGGACAGGGAATTCACCCCTCCACTTT. Translation gives CASSYSGTGNSPLHF.

The V and J genes are TRBV5-1 and TRBJ1-2, with D perhaps matching TRBD1 (6 bases). CDR3 length equals 13 residues. Germline loops: CDR1 SGHRS, CDR2 YFSETQ. Trimming removed 4 bases from V and 7 bases from J, with 14 bases in between. CDR3 sequence: CASSVGTHVGYTF. The CDR3 region has the DNA TGCGCCAGCAGCGTCGGGACACACGTTGGCTACACCTTC.

The chain links TRBV7-6 to TRBJ1-1, with a weak D call TRBD1 (6 bases). Germline V gives CDR1 SGHVS, CDR2 FNYEAQ. The CDR3 is made up of 15 amino acids. Trimming left V 5 bases short and J 2 bases short, with 15 bases between. CDR3 bases: TGTGCCAGCAGCCCAGGGGTCCCCAGAAACACTGAAGCTTTCTTT. This encodes CASSPGVPRNTEAFF.

V gene TRBV30 combines with J gene TRBJ1-4; 7 nucleotides agree with TRBD1. Trimming at V came to 5 bases and at J to 7 bases, leaving 10 bases not matched to a gene. Germline CDR1 is GTSNPN and CDR2 is SVGIG (reference sequence). The CDR3 is 14 amino acids. This CDR3 reads CAWDRQGQIEKLFF. CDR3 coding DNA: TGTGCCTGGGATCGACAGGGACAGATTGAAAAACTGTTTTTT. The full variable domain, completed using reference TRBV30 and TRBJ1-4, is SQTIHQWPATLVQPVGSPLSLECTVEGTSNPNLYWYRQAAGRGLQLLFYSVGIGQISSEVPQNLSASRPQDRQFILSSKKLLLSDSGFYLCAWDRQGQIEKLFFGSGTQLSVL.

V is TRBV6-6 and J is TRBJ1-5; 7 bases fit TRBD1. Germline trimming cut 7 bases from V and 7 bases from J; bases unmatched to any gene: 4. This CDR3 is built from 12 residues. Per germline, CDR1 MNHNY and CDR2 SVGAGI (reference sequence). DNA for the CDR3: TGTGCCAGCACTAGGGACAGACAGCCCCAGCATTTT. Protein: CASTRDRQPQHF.

This sequence joins TRBV6-6 and TRBJ1-2; D may be TRBD1 (5 bases). Germline CDR1 reads MNHNY; CDR2 reads SVGAGI (reference sequence). The CDR3 contains 13 residues. V lost 8 bases, J lost 6 bases, and 16 bases lay in between. The CDR3 DNA follows: TGTGCCAGCCTCAATAGGGGAAGGAATGGCTACACCTTC. Its translation: CASLNRGRNGYTF.

V and J are TRBV5-1 and TRBJ2-1, with a tentative D call TRBD1 (5 bases). Deletions cut 2 bases from V and 4 bases from J, with 7 bases between. The CDR3 covers 13 residues. Looked up from germline, CDR1 is SGHRS and CDR2 is YFSETQ. The CDR3 nucleotides read TGCGCCAGCAGCTTCGACAGATACAATGAGCAGTTCTTC. It specifies CASSFDRYNEQFF.

The chain has TRBV7-8 and TRBJ2-5; the D gene is possibly TRBD2 (5 bases). Germline CDR1 and CDR2: SGHVS and FQNEAQ. Deletions cut 5 bases from V and 4 bases from J, with 14 bases between. The CDR3 sequence is 14 residues long. The CDR3 here is CASSPSGVPETQYF. CDR3 DNA: TGTGCCAGCAGCCCAAGCGGCGTCCCAGAGACCCAGTACTTC.

The chain employs TRBV6-5 and TRBJ1-1, with D unresolved. V lost 6 bases to trimming and J lost 2 bases, with 13 bases between them. The V gene's germline CDR1 is MNHEY and CDR2 SVGAGI. This CDR3 spans 14 amino acids. The CDR3 sequence: CASRRFPLNTEAFF. In DNA form, the CDR3 reads TGTGCCAGCAGACGGTTTCCTCTTAACACTGAAGCTTTCTTT.

As for this clone: One junction end does not reproduce the germline sequence, and a read error may be involved. V and J are TRBV19 and TRBJ2-1; D is unresolved. The CDR3 sequence is 17 residues long. The germline V gene encodes CDR1 LNHDA and CDR2 SQIVND (reference sequence). The CDR3 region is CASSIDSSSGFINGQFF. CDR3 in DNA: TGTGCCAGTAGTATAGACAGCTCCTCGGGTTTTATAAATGGGCAGTTCTTC.

V gene TRBV29-1 combines with J gene TRBJ1-2, with D perhaps matching TRBD1 (5 bases). This CDR3 is 12 amino acids long. Germline CDR1 reads SQVTM; CDR2 reads ANQGSEA. Deletions cut 5 bases from V and 1 base from J, with 8 bases between. CDR3 nucleotides: TGCAGCGTTAGTAGGGGTAACTATGGCTACACCTTC. This gives the protein CSVSRGNYGYTF. The variable domain in full, completed from reference TRBV29-1 and TRBJ1-2, reads SAVISQKPSRDICQRGTSLTIQCQVDSQVTMMFWYRQQPGQSLTLIATANQGSEATYESGFVIDKFPISRPNLTFSTLTVSNMSPEDSSIYLCSVSRGNYGYTFGSGTRLTVV.

This chain joins TRBV11-2 and TRBJ2-5, with 7 bases that match TRBD2. V trimming: 5 bases; J trimming: 7 bases; junction bases outside the gene matches: 7. Germline loops: CDR1 SGHAT, CDR2 FQNNGV. The CDR3 has 13 amino acids. Here the CDR3 reads CASSMGLLATQYF. As DNA, the CDR3 is TGTGCCAGCAGCATGGGACTATTGGCGACCCAGTACTTC.

As DNA, the CDR3 is TGTGCCAGCAGCGTAGGTCTCGGACAGAAAATTTATGGCTACACCTTC. Translated: CASSVGLGQKIYGYTF. This rearrangement joins TRBV9 to TRBJ1-2; D is perhaps TRBD1 (6 bases). This CDR3 comprises 16 residues. CDR1 is SGDLS, CDR2 YYNGEE, per germline. Trimming took off 0 bases at V and 5 bases at J, with 17 bases between the two ends.

The V call is TRBV9, the J call TRBJ2-2, with a tentative D call TRBD2 (5 bases). Germline lookup yields CDR1 SGDLS and CDR2 YYNGEE. The CDR3 contains 16 residues. Trimming took 4 bases from V and 3 from J, leaving 16 bases between them. Here the CDR3 DNA reads TGTGCCAGCAGCCTCGTCGGGGTTGAGGACACCGGGGAGCTGTTTTTT. As protein: CASSLVGVEDTGELFF.

V usage is TRBV6-1 and J usage is TRBJ2-5; maybe TRBD2 (5 bases). CDR3 length: 13 residues. V was pared by 10 bases and J by 8 bases, with 20 bases between. Germline CDR1 MNHNS, CDR2 SASEGT. This CDR3 is CATSNGVGETQYF. The DNA for the CDR3 is TGTGCCACCTCAAACGGGGTAGGAGAAACCCAGTACTTC.

The V call is TRBV19, the J call TRBJ1-5; 10 bases map to TRBD1. Germline CDR1 is LNHDA and CDR2 is SQIVND (reference sequence). This CDR3 spans 16 amino acids. J lost 3 bases, V lost 4 bases, and 6 bases had no gene match. CDR3 bases: TGTGCCAGTAGTACCCGGGACAGGGGAAACAATCAGCCCCAGCATTTT. Translated: CASSTRDRGNNQPQHF. Using reference TRBV19 and TRBJ1-5 for the parts outside the CDR3, the full variable domain is DGGITQSPKYLFRKEGQNVTLSCEQNLNHDAMYWYRQDPGQGLRLIYYSQIVNDFQKGDIAEGYSVSREKKESFPLTVTSAQKNPTAFYLCASSTRDRGNNQPQHFGDGTRLSIL.

The CDR3 coding sequence is TGTGCCAGCAGTGACCCCCCCCGGGGGTACACAGATACGCAGTATTTT. Translating it yields CASSDPPRGYTDTQYF. The chain is built from TRBV6-4 and TRBJ2-3; TRBD2 might be the D (6 bases). The germline V gene encodes CDR1 MRHNA and CDR2 SNTAGT. The CDR3 is made up of 16 amino acids. V gave up 2 bases and J gave up 2 bases, with 14 bases separating them.

The rearrangement joins TRBV7-8 to TRBJ2-7; TRBD2 might be the D (6 bases). V was cut by 5 bases and J by 9 bases, with 11 bases left in between. The CDR3 has 11 amino acids. Germline assignment: CDR1 SGHVS and CDR2 FQNEAQ. As DNA, the CDR3 is TGTGCCAGCAGCCCGGTGCGGGGGCAGTACTTC. This sequence encodes CASSPVRGQYF.

The genes are TRBV5-4 and TRBJ2-4; TRBD1 aligns across 7 bases. Germline V CDR1 and CDR2: SGHNT, YYREEE (reference sequence). The V segment lost 9 bases and the J segment 1 base; nucleotides outside the gene matches: 4. This CDR3 region has 13 residues. CDR3 sequence (DNA): TGTGCCACGCTGGACAGGGCCAAAAACATTCAGTACTTC. Amino acid sequence: CATLDRAKNIQYF. The variable domain in full, completed from reference TRBV5-4 and TRBJ2-4, reads ETGVTQSPTHLIKTRGQQVTLRCSSQSGHNTVSWYQQALGQGPQFIFQYYREEENGRGNFPPRFSGLQFPNYSSELNVNALELDDSALYLCATLDRAKNIQYFGAGTRLSVL.

This chain links TRBV5-1 with TRBJ2-3; 12 nucleotides agree with TRBD2. The CDR3 runs to 17 residues. Germline trimming cut 0 bases from V and 4 bases from J; bases unmatched to any gene: 6. In germline, CDR1 is SGHRS, CDR2 YFSETQ. The CDR3 loop is CASSLGPSGGASDTQYF. The CDR3 DNA reads as TGCGCCAGCAGCTTGGGGCCTAGCGGGGGGGCTTCAGATACGCAGTATTTT.

J is TRBJ1-6 and V is TRBV6-6; D remains unclear. CDR3 length: 12 residues. V was clipped by 8 bases and J by 13 bases, with 15 bases between them. Germline V gene lookup returns CDR1 MNHNY and CDR2 SVGAGI (reference sequence). In nucleotides, the CDR3 is TGTGCCAGCCGGGAAAGGTCAGCGCCCCTCCACTTT. It specifies CASRERSAPLHF.

The V gene is TRBV11-2, the J gene TRBJ2-2, with D unclear. Trimming left V 2 bases short and J 0 bases short, with 13 bases between. The CDR3 extends over 17 amino acids. CDR1 SGHAT and CDR2 FQNNGV come from the germline V gene. CDR3 DNA: TGTGCCAGCAGCTTAAAGTCCCAGAACGCGAACACCGGGGAGCTGTTTTTT. Translating gives CASSLKSQNANTGELFF. The full variable domain, its missing parts supplied by reference TRBV11-2 and TRBJ2-2, is EAGVAQSPRYKIIEKRQSVAFWCNPISGHATLYWYQQILGQGPKLLIQFQNNGVVDDSQLPKDRFSAERLKGVDSTLKIQPAKLEDSAVYLCASSLKSQNANTGELFFGEGSRLTVL.

The gene calls are TRBV6-6 and TRBJ2-6; TRBD1 matches at 7 bases. There are 16 residues in the CDR3. Germline trimming cut 6 bases from V and 4 bases from J; bases unmatched to any gene: 9. The germline CDR1 and CDR2 sequences are MNHNY and SVGAGI (reference sequence). CDR3 amino acids: CASSSQGVGGANVLTF. In DNA, the CDR3 is TGTGCCAGCAGCTCCCAGGGGGTGGGAGGGGCCAACGTCCTGACTTTC.

V usage is TRBV11-2 and J usage is TRBJ2-7, with D tentatively TRBD2 (5 bases). This CDR3 is built from 12 residues. V lost 5 bases to trimming and J lost 4 bases, with 9 bases between them. Germline CDR1 and CDR2: SGHAT and FQNNGV. The CDR3 region is CASSRTLYEQYF. CDR3 bases: TGTGCCAGCAGCCGGACTCTGTACGAGCAGTACTTC.